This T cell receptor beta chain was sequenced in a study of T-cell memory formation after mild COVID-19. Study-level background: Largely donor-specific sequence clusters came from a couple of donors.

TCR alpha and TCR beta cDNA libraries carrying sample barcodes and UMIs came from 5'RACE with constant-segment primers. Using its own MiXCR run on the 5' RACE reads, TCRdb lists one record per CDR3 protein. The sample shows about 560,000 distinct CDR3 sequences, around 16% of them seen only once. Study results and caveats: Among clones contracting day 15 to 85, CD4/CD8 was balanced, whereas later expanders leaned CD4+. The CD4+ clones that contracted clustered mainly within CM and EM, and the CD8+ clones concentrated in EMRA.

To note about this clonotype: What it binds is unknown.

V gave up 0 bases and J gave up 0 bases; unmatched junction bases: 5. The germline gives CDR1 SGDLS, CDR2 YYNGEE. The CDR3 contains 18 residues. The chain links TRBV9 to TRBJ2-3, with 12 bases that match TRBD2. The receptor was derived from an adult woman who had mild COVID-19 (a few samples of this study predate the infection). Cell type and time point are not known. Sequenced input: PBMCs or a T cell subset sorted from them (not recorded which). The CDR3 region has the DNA TGTGCCAGCAGCGTAGGCCTAGCGGGGGGGCCCAGCACAGATACGCAGTATTTT. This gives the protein CASSVGLAGGPSTDTQYF.